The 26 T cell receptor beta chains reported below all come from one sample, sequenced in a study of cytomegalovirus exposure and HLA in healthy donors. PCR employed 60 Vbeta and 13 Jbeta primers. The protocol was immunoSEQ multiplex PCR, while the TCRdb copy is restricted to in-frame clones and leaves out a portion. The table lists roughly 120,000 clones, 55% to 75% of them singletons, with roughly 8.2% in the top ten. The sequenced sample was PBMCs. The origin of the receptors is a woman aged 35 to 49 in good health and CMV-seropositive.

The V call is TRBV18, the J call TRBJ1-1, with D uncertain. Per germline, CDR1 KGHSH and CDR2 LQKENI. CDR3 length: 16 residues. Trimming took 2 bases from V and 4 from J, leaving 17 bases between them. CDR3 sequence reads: CASSPNLSRGSTEAFF. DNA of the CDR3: TGTGCCAGCTCACCAAACTTATCCCGGGGTAGCACTGAAGCTTTCTTT.

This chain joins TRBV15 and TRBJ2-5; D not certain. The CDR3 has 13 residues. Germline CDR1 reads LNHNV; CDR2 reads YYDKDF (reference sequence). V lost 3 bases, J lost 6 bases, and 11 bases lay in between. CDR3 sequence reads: CATSSGPQKTQYF. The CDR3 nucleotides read TGTGCCACCAGCAGTGGGCCTCAGAAGACCCAGTACTTC.

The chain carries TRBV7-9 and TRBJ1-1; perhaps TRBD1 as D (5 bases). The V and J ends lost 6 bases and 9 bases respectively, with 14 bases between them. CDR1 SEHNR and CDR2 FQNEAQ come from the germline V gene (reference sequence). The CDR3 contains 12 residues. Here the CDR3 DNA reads TGTGCCAGCAGAAACGAAGGGACTCAAGCTTTCTTT. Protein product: CASRNEGTQAFF.

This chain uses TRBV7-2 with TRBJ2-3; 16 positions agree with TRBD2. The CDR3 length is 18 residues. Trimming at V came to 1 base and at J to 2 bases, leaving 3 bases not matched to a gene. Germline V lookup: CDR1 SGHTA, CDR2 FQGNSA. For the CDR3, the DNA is TGTGCCAGCAGCTTAGTGGGACTAGCGGGGGGGCCCACAGATACGCAGTATTTT. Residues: CASSLVGLAGGPTDTQYF.

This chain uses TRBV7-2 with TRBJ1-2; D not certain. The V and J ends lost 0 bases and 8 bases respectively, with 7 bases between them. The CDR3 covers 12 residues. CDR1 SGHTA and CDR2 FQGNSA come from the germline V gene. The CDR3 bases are TGTGCCAGCAGCTTAGCGGATAGCGGCTACACCTTC. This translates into CASSLADSGYTF.

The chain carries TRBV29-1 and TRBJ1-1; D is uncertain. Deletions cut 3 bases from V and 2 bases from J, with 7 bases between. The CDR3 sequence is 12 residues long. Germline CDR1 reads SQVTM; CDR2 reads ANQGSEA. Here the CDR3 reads CSVDSRNTEAFF. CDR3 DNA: TGCAGCGTTGATTCGAGAAACACTGAAGCTTTCTTT.

The CDR3 reads CASSQDLKDRGRDTEAFF. CDR3 nucleotides: TGCGCCAGCAGCCAAGATCTAAAGGACAGGGGGCGCGACACTGAAGCTTTCTTT. The chain uses TRBV4-1 and TRBJ1-1; TRBD1 matches 11 bases. This CDR3 comprises 18 residues. Germline trimming cut 0 bases from V and 3 bases from J; bases unmatched to any gene: 9. Germline lookup yields CDR1 MGHRA and CDR2 YSYEKL.

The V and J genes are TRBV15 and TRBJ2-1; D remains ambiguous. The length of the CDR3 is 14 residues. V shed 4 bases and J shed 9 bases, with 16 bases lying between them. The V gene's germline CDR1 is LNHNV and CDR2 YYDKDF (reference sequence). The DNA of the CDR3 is TGTGCCACCAGCAACCCTCTAGGCTATCCTGAGCAGTTCTTC. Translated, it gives CATSNPLGYPEQFF.

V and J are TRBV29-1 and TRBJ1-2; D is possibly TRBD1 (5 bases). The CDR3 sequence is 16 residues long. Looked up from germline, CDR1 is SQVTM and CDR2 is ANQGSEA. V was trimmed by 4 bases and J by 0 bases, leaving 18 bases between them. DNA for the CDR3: TGCAGCGTTGCCAGCCCCGGACACCAGCCTAACTATGGCTACACCTTC. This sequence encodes CSVASPGHQPNYGYTF.

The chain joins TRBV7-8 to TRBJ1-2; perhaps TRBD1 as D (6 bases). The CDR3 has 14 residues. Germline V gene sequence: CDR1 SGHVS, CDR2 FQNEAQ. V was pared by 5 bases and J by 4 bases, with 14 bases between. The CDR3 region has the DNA TGTGCCAGCAGCCCAGGACAGTCCCTCTATGGCTACACCTTC. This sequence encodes CASSPGQSLYGYTF.

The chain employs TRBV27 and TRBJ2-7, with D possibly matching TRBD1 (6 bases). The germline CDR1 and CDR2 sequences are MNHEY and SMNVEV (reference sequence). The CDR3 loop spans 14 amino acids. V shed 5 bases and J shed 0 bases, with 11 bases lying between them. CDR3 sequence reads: CASSIVQGSYEQYF. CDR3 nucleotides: TGTGCCAGCAGTATAGTACAGGGCTCCTACGAGCAGTACTTC.

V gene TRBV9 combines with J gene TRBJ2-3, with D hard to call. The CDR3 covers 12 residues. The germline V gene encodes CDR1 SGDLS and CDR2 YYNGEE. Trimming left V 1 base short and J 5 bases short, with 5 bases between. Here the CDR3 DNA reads TGTGCCAGCAGCGTAATGAGAGATACGCAGTATTTT. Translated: CASSVMRDTQYF.

The CDR3 DNA reads as TGTGCCATCGCAGGGTTTGCGACCGGGGAGCTGTTTTTT. Translating gives CAIAGFATGELFF. The chain combines TRBV10-3 with TRBJ2-2, with D possibly being TRBD1 (5 bases). The CDR3 extends over 13 amino acids. Germline-derived CDR1 and CDR2 are ENHRY and SYGVKD. V lost 8 bases and J 5 bases, leaving 12 bases between the germline ends.

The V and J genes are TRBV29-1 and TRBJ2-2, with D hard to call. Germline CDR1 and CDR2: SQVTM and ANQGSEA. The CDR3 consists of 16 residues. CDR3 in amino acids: CGLAQKKHTNTGELFF. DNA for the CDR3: TGCGGATTAGCCCAGAAAAAACATACAAACACCGGGGAGCTGTTTTTT.

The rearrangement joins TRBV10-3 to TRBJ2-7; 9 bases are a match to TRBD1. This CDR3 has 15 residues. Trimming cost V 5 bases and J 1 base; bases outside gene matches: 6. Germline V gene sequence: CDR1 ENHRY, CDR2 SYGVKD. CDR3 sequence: CAISSPGQGSYEQYF. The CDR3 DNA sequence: TGTGCCATCAGTTCCCCGGGACAGGGATCCTACGAGCAGTACTTC.

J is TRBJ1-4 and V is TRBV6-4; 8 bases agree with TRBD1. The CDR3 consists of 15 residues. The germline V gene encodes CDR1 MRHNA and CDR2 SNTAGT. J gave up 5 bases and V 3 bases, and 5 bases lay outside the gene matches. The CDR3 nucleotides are TGTGCCAGCAGTGAAAGGACAGGGCCAAATGAAAAACTGTTTTTT. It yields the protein CASSERTGPNEKLFF.

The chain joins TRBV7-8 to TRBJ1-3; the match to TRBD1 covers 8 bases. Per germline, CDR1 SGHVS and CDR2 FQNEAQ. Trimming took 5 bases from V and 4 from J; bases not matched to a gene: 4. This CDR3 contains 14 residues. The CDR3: CASSQQGGGNTIYF. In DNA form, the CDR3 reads TGTGCCAGCAGCCAACAGGGGGGCGGAAACACCATATATTTT.

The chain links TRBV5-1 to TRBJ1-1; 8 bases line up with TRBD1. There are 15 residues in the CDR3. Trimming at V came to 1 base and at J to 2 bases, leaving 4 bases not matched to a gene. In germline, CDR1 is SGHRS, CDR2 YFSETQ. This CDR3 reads CASSLLSGGNTEAFF. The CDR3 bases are TGCGCCAGCAGCTTGCTGTCAGGGGGCAACACTGAAGCTTTCTTT.

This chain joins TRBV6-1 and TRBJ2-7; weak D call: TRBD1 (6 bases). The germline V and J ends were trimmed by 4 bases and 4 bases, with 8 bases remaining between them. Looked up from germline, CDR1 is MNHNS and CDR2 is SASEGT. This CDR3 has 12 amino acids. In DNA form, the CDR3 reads TGTGCCAGCAGTGTGGGACAATACGAGCAGTACTTC. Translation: CASSVGQYEQYF.

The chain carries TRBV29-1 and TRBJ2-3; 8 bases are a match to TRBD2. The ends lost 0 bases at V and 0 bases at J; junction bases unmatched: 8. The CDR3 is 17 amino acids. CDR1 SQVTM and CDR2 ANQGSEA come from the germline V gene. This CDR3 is CSVEDHRTSRSTDTQYF. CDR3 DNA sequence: TGCAGCGTTGAAGACCACAGGACTAGCAGGAGCACAGATACGCAGTATTTT.

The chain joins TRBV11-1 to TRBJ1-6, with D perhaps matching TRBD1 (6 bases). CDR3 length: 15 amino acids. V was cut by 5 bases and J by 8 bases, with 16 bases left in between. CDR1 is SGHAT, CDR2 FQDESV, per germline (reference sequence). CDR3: CASSPTTGRHSPLHF. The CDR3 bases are TGTGCCAGCAGCCCCACCACAGGGCGTCATTCACCCCTCCACTTT. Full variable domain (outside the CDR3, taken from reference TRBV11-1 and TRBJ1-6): EAEVAQSPRYKITEKSQAVAFWCDPISGHATLYWYRQILGQGPELLVQFQDESVVDDSQLPKDRFSAERLKGVDSTLKIQPAELGDSAMYLCASSPTTGRHSPLHFGNGTRLTVT.

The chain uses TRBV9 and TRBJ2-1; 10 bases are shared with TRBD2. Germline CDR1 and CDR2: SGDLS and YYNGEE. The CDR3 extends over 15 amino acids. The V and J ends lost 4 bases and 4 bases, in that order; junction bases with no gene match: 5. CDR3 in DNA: TGTGCCAGCAGCCCTCGGACTAGCGGATACAATGAGCAGTTCTTC. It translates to CASSPRTSGYNEQFF.

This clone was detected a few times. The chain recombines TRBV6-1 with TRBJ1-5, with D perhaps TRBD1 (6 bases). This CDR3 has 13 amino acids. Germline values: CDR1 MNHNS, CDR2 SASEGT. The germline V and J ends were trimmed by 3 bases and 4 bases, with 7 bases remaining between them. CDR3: CASSEDRNQPQHF. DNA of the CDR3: TGTGCCAGCAGTGAGGACAGAAATCAGCCCCAGCATTTT.

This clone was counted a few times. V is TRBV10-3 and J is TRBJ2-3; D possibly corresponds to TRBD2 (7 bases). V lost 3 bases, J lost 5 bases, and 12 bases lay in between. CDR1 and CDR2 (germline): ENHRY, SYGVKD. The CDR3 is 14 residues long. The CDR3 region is CAISEEGGQDTQYF. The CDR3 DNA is TGTGCCATCAGTGAAGAGGGGGGGCAAGATACGCAGTATTTT.

In nucleotides, the CDR3 is TGTGCCAGCAGCTTAATGGGCGATAACACTGAAGCTTTCTTT. Protein product: CASSLMGDNTEAFF. V and J are TRBV7-3 and TRBJ1-1; D unresolved. Trimming left V 1 base short and J 2 bases short, with 8 bases between. The CDR3 extends over 14 amino acids. The germline V gene encodes CDR1 SGHTA and CDR2 FQGTGA.

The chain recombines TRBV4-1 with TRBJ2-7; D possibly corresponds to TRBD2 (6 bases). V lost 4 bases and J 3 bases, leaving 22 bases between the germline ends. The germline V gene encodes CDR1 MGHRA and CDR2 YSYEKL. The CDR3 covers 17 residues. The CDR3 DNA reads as TGCGCCAGCAGCCCCCGGATGGGCGGGCGGAGGGACTACGAGCAGTACTTC. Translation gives CASSPRMGGRRDYEQYF.